One and the same sample provided the 26 T cell receptor beta chains below, sequenced in a study of cytomegalovirus exposure and HLA in healthy donors. 60 Vbeta and 13 Jbeta primers were used in PCR. Measured with immunoSEQ multiplex PCR; TCRdb has only the in-frame clones, and not every one. Of 210,000 or so clones in the sample, roughly 79% were seen once. Sequenced: PBMCs. The source of these receptors is a man between 18 and 29 years old in good health and CMV-seronegative.

The rearrangement links TRBV6-5 to TRBJ2-3; TRBD1 is a possible D gene (6 bases). V was cut by 2 bases and J by 3 bases, with 12 bases left in between. Germline assignment: CDR1 MNHEY and CDR2 SVGAGI. This CDR3 has 15 residues. The CDR3 spells CASSYQGQGTDTQYF. For the CDR3, the DNA is TGTGCCAGCAGTTACCAGGGGCAGGGGACAGATACGCAGTATTTT.

The chain links TRBV28 to TRBJ1-5, with D tentatively TRBD1 (6 bases). Per germline, CDR1 MDHEN and CDR2 SYDVKM. Between the trimmed V and J ends, which lost 0 bases and 4 bases, there was a span of 10 bases. This CDR3 is built from 15 residues. Here the CDR3 DNA reads TGTGCCAGCAGTTTATGGGATACAGGGAATCAGCCCCAGCATTTT. Protein: CASSLWDTGNQPQHF.

The J gene is TRBJ2-1, the V gene TRBV7-3; 7 nucleotides agree with TRBD2. In germline, CDR1 is SGHTA, CDR2 FQGTGA. J was trimmed by 0 bases and V by 3 bases; bases with no gene match: 8. The CDR3 covers 17 residues. The chain's CDR3 is CASSFTSGVSSYNEQFF. Written as DNA, the CDR3 is TGTGCCAGCAGCTTTACAAGCGGGGTTAGCTCCTACAATGAGCAGTTCTTC.

V usage is TRBV9 and J usage is TRBJ1-2; 8 nucleotides agree with TRBD1. The CDR3 totals 13 residues. Trimming at V came to 3 bases and at J to 4 bases, leaving 2 bases not matched to a gene. The germline V gene encodes CDR1 SGDLS and CDR2 YYNGEE. The CDR3 is CASSDDRGYGYTF. CDR3 DNA sequence: TGTGCCAGCAGCGACGACAGGGGCTATGGCTACACCTTC.

The rearrangement links TRBV11-2 to TRBJ2-3; 12 nucleotides agree with TRBD2. The V and J ends lost 1 base and 5 bases, in that order; junction bases with no gene match: 7. The length of the CDR3 is 17 residues. The germline V gene encodes CDR1 SGHAT and CDR2 FQNNGV. The CDR3 loop is CASSLARLAGELDTQYF. The CDR3 DNA reads TGTGCCAGCAGCTTAGCCCGACTAGCGGGAGAGTTAGATACGCAGTATTTT.

Comments on this clone: This specimen includes other DNA sequences encoding the same CDR3. The rearrangement joins TRBV6-5 to TRBJ1-5, with TRBD1 matching over 7 bases. This CDR3 is built from 14 residues. The V gene's germline CDR1 is MNHEY and CDR2 SVGAGI. With 5 bases clipped from V and 4 bases from J, the junction kept 5 bases outside the gene matches. The CDR3 loop is CASSRQGGNQPQHF. CDR3 in DNA: TGTGCCAGCAGTCGACAGGGTGGGAATCAGCCCCAGCATTTT.

The chain recombines TRBV19 with TRBJ2-7; 9 bases line up with TRBD1. CDR1 and CDR2 from the germline V gene are LNHDA and SQIVND (reference sequence). The CDR3 has 15 amino acids. V lost 2 bases and J lost 5; bases outside the gene matches: 7. The CDR3, as DNA: TGTGCCAGTAGTATAACAGGGGGCCATTACAACGAGCAGTACTTC. Translation: CASSITGGHYNEQYF.

This chain links TRBV4-3 with TRBJ2-1; weak D call: TRBD1 (5 bases). Per the germline V gene, CDR1 is LGHNA and CDR2 is YSLEER. Trimming took 1 base from V and 0 from J, leaving 10 bases between them. This CDR3 contains 16 residues. The CDR3 loop is CASSQVLDSSYNEQFF. CDR3 nucleotides: TGCGCCAGCAGCCAAGTTTTAGACAGCTCCTACAATGAGCAGTTCTTC.

The rearrangement uses TRBV11-3 and TRBJ2-2, with D perhaps matching TRBD1 (5 bases). Per the germline V gene, CDR1 is SGHNT and CDR2 is YENEEA. V was shortened by 3 bases and J by 2 bases, with 16 bases between the two germline ends. The CDR3 spans 17 residues. Written as DNA, the CDR3 is TGTGCCAGCAGCTTTAATCGAAAGACAGCAAACACCGGGGAGCTGTTTTTT. Protein sequence: CASSFNRKTANTGELFF.

This clone turned up a few times. The chain recombines TRBV30 with TRBJ2-3; TRBD1 is a possible D gene (7 bases). Germline V lookup: CDR1 GTSNPN, CDR2 SVGIG (reference sequence). V gave up 3 bases and J gave up 2 bases, with 15 bases separating them. The CDR3 covers 15 residues. CDR3 in amino acids: CAWSAGQGVTDTQYF. The CDR3 coding sequence is TGTGCCTGGAGCGCGGGGCAGGGGGTCACAGATACGCAGTATTTT.

The chain links TRBV7-6 to TRBJ1-5; tentative D call: TRBD1 (5 bases). Germline V gene sequence: CDR1 SGHVS, CDR2 FNYEAQ. The CDR3 is made up of 16 amino acids. The V end lost 4 bases, the J end lost 6 bases, and 19 bases lay between the germline ends. The CDR3 reads CASSSLSGPGGQPQHF. The DNA for the CDR3 is TGTGCCAGCAGCTCGCTTTCGGGACCGGGGGGTCAGCCCCAGCATTTT.

The chain uses TRBV6-1 and TRBJ2-3, with TRBD2 as a possible D gene (6 bases). With 2 bases removed from V and 0 bases from J, the gap between germline ends came to 15 bases. This CDR3 comprises 17 residues. Germline V gene sequence: CDR1 MNHNS, CDR2 SASEGT. The chain's CDR3 is CASSELRSGSSTDTQYF. CDR3 in DNA: TGTGCCAGCAGTGAACTCCGTAGCGGCTCTAGCACAGATACGCAGTATTTT.

This chain connects TRBV29-1 to TRBJ1-2, with 8 bases fitting TRBD1. The J segment lost 4 bases and the V segment lost 3 bases, leaving 22 bases of the junction unmatched. Germline V gene lookup returns CDR1 SQVTM and CDR2 ANQGSEA. CDR3 size: 19 residues. The CDR3 nucleotides read TGCAGCGTTGAGATCCTCCCGAGGACAGGGAAGGCCGCCCGCTATGGCTACACCTTC. It specifies CSVEILPRTGKAARYGYTF.

The genes are TRBV30 and TRBJ1-1, with 8 positions matching TRBD1. CDR1 and CDR2 (germline): GTSNPN, SVGIG (reference sequence). CDR3 size: 14 residues. Trimming removed 3 bases from V and 3 bases from J; junction bases left unmatched: 6. Here the CDR3 reads CAWSPLTGDTEAFF. The CDR3 region has the DNA TGTGCCTGGAGCCCATTGACAGGGGACACTGAAGCTTTCTTT.

CDR3 sequence reads: CASSMRGIGGTDTQYF. The CDR3 region has the DNA TGTGCCAGTAGTATGAGGGGGATTGGGGGCACAGATACGCAGTATTTT. The genes are TRBV19 and TRBJ2-3, with D perhaps matching TRBD1 (6 bases). Germline CDR1 LNHDA, CDR2 SQIVND (reference sequence). The CDR3 runs to 16 residues. Trimming removed 3 bases at V and 1 base at J, with 14 bases between.

This chain uses TRBV7-3 with TRBJ2-1; a possible D gene is TRBD2 (6 bases). The CDR3 sequence is 16 residues long. CDR1 is SGHTA, CDR2 FQGTGA, per germline. V was shortened by 2 bases and J by 7 bases, with 18 bases between the two germline ends. The CDR3 here is CASSLRAAGIQNEQFF. The CDR3 coding sequence is TGTGCCAGCAGCTTACGAGCAGCGGGTATACAGAATGAGCAGTTCTTC.

The chain is built from TRBV5-4 and TRBJ1-1, with D possibly being TRBD1 (6 bases). The CDR3 covers 15 residues. The ends were cut back, 4 bases at V and 6 bases at J, with 19 bases in the middle. Germline CDR1 SGHNT, CDR2 YYREEE (reference sequence). The CDR3: CASSHGEQGVAEAFF. DNA of the CDR3: TGTGCCAGCAGCCATGGAGAACAGGGTGTGGCTGAAGCTTTCTTT.

J is TRBJ2-7 and V is TRBV7-3, with TRBD1 identical over 7 bases. Trimming at V came to 5 bases and at J to 3 bases, leaving 10 bases not matched to a gene. CDR3 length: 15 residues. Germline V gene lookup returns CDR1 SGHTA and CDR2 FQGTGA. The CDR3 here is CASSLNPTGLYEQYF. For the CDR3, the DNA is TGTGCCAGCAGCCTAAACCCGACAGGGCTCTACGAGCAGTACTTC. Variable domain in full (rest from reference TRBV7-3 and TRBJ2-7): GAGVSQTPSNKVTEKGKYVELRCDPISGHTALYWYRQSLGQGPEFLIYFQGTGAADDSGLPNDRFFAVRPEGSVSTLKIQRTERGDSAVYLCASSLNPTGLYEQYFGPGTRLTVT.

This clone is a singleton in its sample. The chain carries TRBV5-1 and TRBJ2-1, with 9 bases aligning to TRBD2. The CDR3 has 16 amino acids. Germline CDR1 and CDR2: SGHRS and YFSETQ. The J segment lost 4 bases and the V segment lost 1 base, leaving 6 bases of the junction unmatched. CDR3 sequence (DNA): TGCGCCAGCAGCTTGTTTCGACTAGCGGCTTACAATGAGCAGTTCTTC. This sequence encodes CASSLFRLAAYNEQFF.

Here the CDR3 reads CASSLPLRTGREQYF. Here the CDR3 DNA reads TGTGCCAGCAGTTTACCCCTTCGGACAGGACGGGAGCAGTACTTC. This chain uses TRBV28 with TRBJ2-7, with 7 nucleotides matching TRBD1. Looked up from germline, CDR1 is MDHEN and CDR2 is SYDVKM. The CDR3 has 15 residues. Trimming at V came to 2 bases and at J to 7 bases, leaving 11 bases not matched to a gene.

This rearrangement joins TRBV5-5 to TRBJ2-7, with a possible D match to TRBD2 (7 bases). The V end was cut by 4 bases, the J end by 4 bases, with 18 bases between. The length of the CDR3 is 15 residues. Per the germline V gene, CDR1 is SGHKS and CDR2 is YYEKEE (reference sequence). The CDR3 coding sequence is TGTGCCAGCAGCACGATGGGGGGGGCAATATACGAGCAGTACTTC. It translates to CASSTMGGAIYEQYF.

This clone has a handful of counts. The chain combines TRBV6-6 with TRBJ2-7; D may be TRBD2 (5 bases). The CDR3 runs 13 residues. The germline CDR1 and CDR2 sequences are MNHNY and SVGAGI (reference sequence). The V end lost 7 bases, the J end lost 4 bases, and 14 bases lay between the germline ends. CDR3 in DNA: TGTGCCAGCACCCCAGTCCCGGGGTACGAGCAGTACTTC. It encodes CASTPVPGYEQYF.

V is TRBV15 and J is TRBJ2-5; D possibly corresponds to TRBD2 (6 bases). The CDR3 has 14 residues. CDR1 LNHNV and CDR2 YYDKDF come from the germline V gene (reference sequence). The V end lost 1 base, the J end lost 1 base, and 7 bases lay between the germline ends. CDR3 bases: TGTGCCACCAGCAGAGTCGGGGGCCAAGAGACCCAGTACTTC. This codes for CATSRVGGQETQYF.

The gene calls are TRBV19 and TRBJ1-4; D may be TRBD1 (6 bases). The length of the CDR3 is 15 residues. Trimming removed 8 bases from V and 0 bases from J, with 13 bases in between. From germline, CDR1 is LNHDA and CDR2 SQIVND (reference sequence). The CDR3 loop is CASSGQLTTNEKLFF. Written as DNA, the CDR3 is TGTGCCAGTTCAGGACAGCTTACAACTAATGAAAAACTGTTTTTT.

Only one count was recorded for this clone. The V and J genes are TRBV12-1 and TRBJ1-4; TRBD1 is the table's D call, not checked against the DNA. TRBV12-1 represents a pseudogene. This CDR3 is built from 17 residues. CDR3: CASSFATTGGSDEKLFF. CDR3 DNA: TGTGCCAGCAGCTTTGCGACAACAGGGGGCTCGGATGAAAAACTGTTTTTT.

The chain couples TRBV13 to TRBJ2-2; TRBD1 matches 12 bases. The trim removed 4 bases at V and 6 bases at J, leaving 12 bases unmatched. Germline CDR1 reads PRHDT; CDR2 reads FYEKMQ (reference sequence). The CDR3 sequence is 18 residues long. DNA of the CDR3: TGTGCCAGCAGCTCCGCCGGAACCGGGACAGGGGGCGCCGGGGAGCTGTTTTTT. It codes for CASSSAGTGTGGAGELFF.